This T cell receptor beta chain is drawn from a study of blood T cell repertoires in COVID-19. Turning to the study itself: Collection of acute and convalescent COVID-19 samples took place in the United States, Italy and Spain. T cells, B-cell-depleted T cells, or PBMCs provided the cDNA or gDNA that served as material.

The V segment lost 6 bases and the J segment 0 bases; nucleotides outside the gene matches: 17. CDR3 length: 19 residues. CDR1 is SGHRS and CDR2 is YFSETQ in the germline V gene. Original methodology: Estimation of nucleated cell counts relied on the amplification of reference gene primers. Produced via immunoSEQ multiplex PCR; TCRdb's table is partial and in-frame only. Clone size and the V and J calls come from that table; the DNA yielded D and trimming. The top ten clones hold roughly 3.9% of a sample with 300,000 to 450,000 clones, about nine tenths of them seen once. The clonotype originates from an older woman with COVID-19, enrolled during active disease. Sequencing was performed on peripheral blood. The rearrangement joins TRBV5-1 to TRBJ2-4; 8 bases agree with TRBD2. For the CDR3, the DNA is TGCGCCAGCAATCACGCCCTAATTGGCGGGGGGCTAGCCAAAAACATTCAGTACTTC. This gives the protein CASNHALIGGGLAKNIQYF.